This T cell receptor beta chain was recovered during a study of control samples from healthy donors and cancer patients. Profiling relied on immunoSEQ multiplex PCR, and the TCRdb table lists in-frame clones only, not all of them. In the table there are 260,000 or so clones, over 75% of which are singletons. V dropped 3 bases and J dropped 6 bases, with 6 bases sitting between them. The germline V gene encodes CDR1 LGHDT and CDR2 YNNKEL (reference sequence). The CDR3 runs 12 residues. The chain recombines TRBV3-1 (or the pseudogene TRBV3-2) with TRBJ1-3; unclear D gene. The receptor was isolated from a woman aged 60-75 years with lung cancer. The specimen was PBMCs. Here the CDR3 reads CASSQSENTIYF. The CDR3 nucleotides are TGTGCCAGCAGCCAGAGTGAAAACACCATATATTTT.